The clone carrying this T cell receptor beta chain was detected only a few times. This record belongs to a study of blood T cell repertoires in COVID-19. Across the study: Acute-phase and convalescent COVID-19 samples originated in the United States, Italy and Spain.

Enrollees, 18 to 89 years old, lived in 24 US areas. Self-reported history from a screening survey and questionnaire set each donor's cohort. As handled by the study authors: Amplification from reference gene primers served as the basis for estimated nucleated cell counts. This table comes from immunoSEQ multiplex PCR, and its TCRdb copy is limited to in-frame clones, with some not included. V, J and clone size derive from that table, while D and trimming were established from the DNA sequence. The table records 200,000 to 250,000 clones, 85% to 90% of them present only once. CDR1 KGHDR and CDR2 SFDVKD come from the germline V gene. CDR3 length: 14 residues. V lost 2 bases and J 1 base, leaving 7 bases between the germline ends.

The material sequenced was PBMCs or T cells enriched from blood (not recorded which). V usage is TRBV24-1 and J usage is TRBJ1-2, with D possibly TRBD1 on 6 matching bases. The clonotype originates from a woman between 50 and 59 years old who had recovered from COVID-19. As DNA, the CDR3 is TGTGCCACCAGTGATTGGACAGTTAACTATGGCTACACCTTC. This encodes CATSDWTVNYGYTF.